The clone carrying this TCR beta chain was observed a few times. This CDR3 contains 15 residues. Germline CDR1 MNHNS, CDR2 SASEGT. The ends were cut back, 3 bases at V and 1 base at J, with 12 bases in the middle. This entry is derived from a study of cytomegalovirus exposure and HLA in healthy donors. The PCR made use of 60 Vbeta and 13 Jbeta primers. Using immunoSEQ multiplex PCR, the repertoire was profiled, and TCRdb retains in-frame clones only, with some absent. The table includes some 130,000 clones, 75% to 85% detected once. V and J are TRBV6-1 and TRBJ1-1, with a weak D call TRBD1 (6 bases). The sequenced material came from PBMCs. The clonotype was recovered from a man between 18 and 29 years old in good health and CMV-seronegative. The CDR3 nucleotides are TGTGCCAGCAGTGAGCCACAGGGTCCGAACACTGAAGCTTTCTTT. Translation gives CASSEPQGPNTEAFF.